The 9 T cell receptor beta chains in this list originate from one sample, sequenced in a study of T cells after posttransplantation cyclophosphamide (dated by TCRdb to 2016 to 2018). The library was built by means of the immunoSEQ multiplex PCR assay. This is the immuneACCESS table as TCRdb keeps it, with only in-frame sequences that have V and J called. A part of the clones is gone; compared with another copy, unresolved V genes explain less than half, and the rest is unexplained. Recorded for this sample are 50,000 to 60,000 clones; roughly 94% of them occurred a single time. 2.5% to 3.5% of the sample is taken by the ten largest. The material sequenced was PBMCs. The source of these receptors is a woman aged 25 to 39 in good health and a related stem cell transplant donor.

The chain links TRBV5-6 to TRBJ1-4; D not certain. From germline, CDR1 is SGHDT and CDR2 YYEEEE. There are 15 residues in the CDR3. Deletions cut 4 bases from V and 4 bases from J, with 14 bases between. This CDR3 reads CASSLLGRLNEKLFF. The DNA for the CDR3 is TGTGCCAGCAGCCTGCTGGGTCGACTTAATGAAAAACTGTTTTTT.

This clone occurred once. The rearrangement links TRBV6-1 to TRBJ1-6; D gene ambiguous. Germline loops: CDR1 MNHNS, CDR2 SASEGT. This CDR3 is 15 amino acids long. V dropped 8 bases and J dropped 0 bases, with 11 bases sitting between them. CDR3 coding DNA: TGTGCCAGCCGAGGAGGTCCCTCCTATAATTCACCCCTCCACTTT. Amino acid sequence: CASRGGPSYNSPLHF.

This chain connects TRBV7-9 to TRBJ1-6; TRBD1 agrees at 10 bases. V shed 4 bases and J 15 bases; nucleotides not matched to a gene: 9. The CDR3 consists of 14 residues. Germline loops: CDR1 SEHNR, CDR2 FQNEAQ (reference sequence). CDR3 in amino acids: CASSSGTGVRILHF. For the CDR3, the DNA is TGTGCCAGCAGCTCCGGGACAGGGGTTCGGATCCTCCACTTT.

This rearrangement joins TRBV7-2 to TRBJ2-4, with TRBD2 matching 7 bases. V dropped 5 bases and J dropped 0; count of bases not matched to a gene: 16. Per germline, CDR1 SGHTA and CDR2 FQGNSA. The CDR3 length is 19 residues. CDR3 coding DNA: TGTGCCAGCAGCCTCAGCAAGGCGGGGGATCGACTAGCCAAAAACATTCAGTACTTC. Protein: CASSLSKAGDRLAKNIQYF.

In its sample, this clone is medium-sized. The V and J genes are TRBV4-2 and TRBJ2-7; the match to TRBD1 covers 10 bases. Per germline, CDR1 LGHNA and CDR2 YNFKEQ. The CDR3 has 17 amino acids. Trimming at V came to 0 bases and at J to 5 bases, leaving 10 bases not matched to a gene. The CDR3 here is CASSQEGPGQGFHEQYF. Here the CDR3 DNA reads TGTGCCAGCAGCCAAGAAGGGCCGGGACAGGGGTTCCACGAGCAGTACTTC.

The CDR3 DNA sequence: TGTGCCAGCAGAGCCGCCGGGACAGGGGGCTCAGATACGCAGTATTTT. Translation: CASRAAGTGGSDTQYF. J is TRBJ2-3 and V is TRBV19; TRBD1 matches at 12 bases. CDR3 length: 16 residues. Germline CDR1 LNHDA, CDR2 SQIVND (reference sequence). V lost 9 bases, J lost 4 bases, and 11 bases stayed unmatched.

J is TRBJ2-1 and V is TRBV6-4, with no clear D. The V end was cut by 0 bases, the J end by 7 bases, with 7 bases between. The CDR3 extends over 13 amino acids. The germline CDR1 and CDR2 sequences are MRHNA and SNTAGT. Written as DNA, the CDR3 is TGTGCCAGCAGTGACTCGCCCGCGAATGAGCAGTTCTTC. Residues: CASSDSPANEQFF.

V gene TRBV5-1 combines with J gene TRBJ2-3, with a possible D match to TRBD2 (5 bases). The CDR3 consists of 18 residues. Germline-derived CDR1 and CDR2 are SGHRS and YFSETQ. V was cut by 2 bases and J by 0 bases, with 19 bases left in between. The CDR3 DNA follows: TGCGCCAGCAGCTTCGGGTCCGGAGGAAAAGCTAGCACAGATACGCAGTATTTT. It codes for CASSFGSGGKASTDTQYF.

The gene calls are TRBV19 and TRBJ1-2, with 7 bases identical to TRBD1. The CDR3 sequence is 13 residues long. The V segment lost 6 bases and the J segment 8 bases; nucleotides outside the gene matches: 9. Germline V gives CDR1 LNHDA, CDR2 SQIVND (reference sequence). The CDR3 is CASRLRDSTGYTF. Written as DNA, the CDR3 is TGTGCCAGTAGGCTCCGGGACAGTACCGGCTACACCTTC.